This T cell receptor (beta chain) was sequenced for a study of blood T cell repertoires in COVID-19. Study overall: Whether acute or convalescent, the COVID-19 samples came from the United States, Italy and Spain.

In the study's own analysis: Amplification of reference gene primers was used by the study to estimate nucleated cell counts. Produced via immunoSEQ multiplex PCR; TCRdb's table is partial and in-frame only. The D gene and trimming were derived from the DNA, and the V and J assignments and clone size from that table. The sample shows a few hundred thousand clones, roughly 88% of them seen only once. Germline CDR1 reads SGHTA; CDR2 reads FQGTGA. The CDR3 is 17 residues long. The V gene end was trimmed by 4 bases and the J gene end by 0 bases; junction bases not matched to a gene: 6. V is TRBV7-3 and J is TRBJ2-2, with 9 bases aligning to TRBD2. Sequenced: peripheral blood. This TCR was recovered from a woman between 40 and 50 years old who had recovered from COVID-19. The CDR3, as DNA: TGTGCCAGCAGCTCTTTTAGCGGGGGCTCGAACACCGGGGAGCTGTTTTTT. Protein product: CASSSFSGGSNTGELFF.